This T cell receptor beta chain was profiled in a study of vaccination effects on CD4 cells after COVID-19. Study results and limitations: Missing from the study were early post-infection timepoints, and its convalescent patients were few. Whether induced by infection or by vaccine, clones showed marked clonal contraction late after vaccination.

Trimming removed 4 bases from V and 10 bases from J, with 12 bases in between. The CDR3 has 12 residues. Produced via immunoSEQ multiplex PCR; TCRdb's table is partial and in-frame only. This sample carries about 72,000 clones, around 80% of them seen once, and the ten largest clones take approximately 1.2%. For this clone: The antigen remains undetermined.

Antigen-specific CD4+ T cells were expanded (with viral peptide pools) by the ViraFEST assay ahead of sequencing. When around nine days of culture had elapsed, CD4+ T cells were isolated. Participants were vaccinated with two doses of either the BNT162b2 or mRNA-1273 vaccine. The researchers cultured fewer than 2.5 million PBMC per well with about 10 IU/ml IL-2 and approximately 9.9 ug/ml peptides. The chain recombines TRBV12-3 or TRBV12-4 with TRBJ2-3; the D is unclear. This clonotype was sampled from a human donor who received a COVID-19 vaccine. The sequencing used CD4+ T cells from PBMCs cultured with HCoV-229E spike peptides, collected after COVID-19 vaccination. DNA for the CDR3: TGTGCCAGCAGTTCTCCCCCCCTGCCGCAGTATTTT. Amino acids: CASSSPPLPQYF.